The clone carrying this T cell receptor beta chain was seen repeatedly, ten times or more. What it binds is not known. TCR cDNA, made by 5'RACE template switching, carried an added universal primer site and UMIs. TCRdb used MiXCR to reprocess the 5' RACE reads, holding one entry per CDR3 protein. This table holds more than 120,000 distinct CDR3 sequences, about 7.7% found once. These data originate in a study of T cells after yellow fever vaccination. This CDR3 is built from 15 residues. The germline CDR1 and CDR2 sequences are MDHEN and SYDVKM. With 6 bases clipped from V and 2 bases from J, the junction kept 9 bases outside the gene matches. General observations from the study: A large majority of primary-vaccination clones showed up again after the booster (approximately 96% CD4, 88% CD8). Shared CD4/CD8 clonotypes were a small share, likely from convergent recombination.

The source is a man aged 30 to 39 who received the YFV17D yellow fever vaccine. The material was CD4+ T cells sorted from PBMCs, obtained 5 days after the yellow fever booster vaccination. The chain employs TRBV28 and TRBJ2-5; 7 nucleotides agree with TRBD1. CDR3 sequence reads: CASSPTGTAQETQYF. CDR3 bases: TGTGCCAGCAGCCCAACCGGGACAGCACAAGAGACCCAGTACTTC.